This TCR beta chain was observed in a study of CD8+ T cells in alopecia areata. About the study: Tofacitinib exposure lasted 6 to 18 months, followed by 6 months off drug.

The table lists this clone with a few counts. Its antigen is unknown. Following extraction, RNA underwent reverse transcription to cDNA, which served as the sequencing template. Profiling relied on immunoSEQ multiplex PCR, and the TCRdb table lists in-frame clones only, not all of them. Seen here are about 220,000 clones, under 60% observed once, and the top ten hold approximately 1.4%. Findings of the study overall: Among patients, TCR sharing was less clear than in mice, a difference possibly due in part to HLA diversity in the patient population.

Trimming cost V 7 bases and J 3 bases, with 6 bases left between them. This CDR3 comprises 11 residues. The germline CDR1 and CDR2 sequences are SGHAT and FQNNGV. Treatment specified: oral pan-JAK inhibitor, 5-10 mg twice daily. Collection of lesional scalp punch biopsies and peripheral blood was performed in alopecia areata patients. The TCR was taken from a human donor with alopecia areata. This sequence joins TRBV11-2 and TRBJ1-1, with no clear D. The input for sequencing was CD4+ T cells sorted from blood, taken at week 4, from a patient treated with tofacitinib. CDR3 sequence: CASTRDTEAFF. The CDR3 nucleotides are TGTGCCAGCACTCGCGACACTGAAGCTTTCTTT.